The TCR beta chain under discussion was sequenced for a study of neurological immune-mediated disorders. Regarding the study as a whole: CDR3 amino acid sequences of expanded clones were not shared across subjects, a result suggesting private repertoires in all groups. The level of TCR clonal expansion was highest in patients with HTLV-1-associated myelopathy and lowest in multiple sclerosis, where it fell below the level seen in healthy controls.

5'RACE employing 10-nucleotide random UMIs yielded the cDNA. TCRdb re-called the 5' RACE reads with MiXCR, one entry per CDR3 protein. The table shows 45,000 to 50,000 distinct CDR3 sequences, with roughly 26% occurring only once. Germline assignment: CDR1 DFQATT and CDR2 SNEGSKA (reference sequence). The CDR3 is 16 amino acids. V lost 2 bases and J 0 bases, leaving 15 bases between the germline ends. The unsorted libraries were generated from a total of 2 million PBMCs, which had been stored in RNAlater at -80 C. This clonotype was picked up many times. Its cognate antigen is unknown. Sequencing input: PBMCs. This sequence joins TRBV20-1 and TRBJ2-3; D might be TRBD2 (6 bases). The receptor was isolated from a woman aged 70-85 years in good health. In nucleotides, the CDR3 is TGCAGTGCTAGAACGGGAGCTGCTCCTAGCACAGATACGCAGTATTTT. Protein sequence: CSARTGAAPSTDTQYF.